The sequence of this T cell receptor (beta chain) was determined in a study of OX40 agonist ivuxolimab in advanced cancers. The data were produced by immunoSEQ multiplex PCR, yet TCRdb's version contains in-frame clones alone and is incomplete. Of approximately 18,000 clones in the sample, about 86% are singletons; the top ten hold 15% to 20%. Per the germline V gene, CDR1 is SEHNR and CDR2 is FQNEAQ (reference sequence). The CDR3 is made up of 14 amino acids. V was clipped by 5 bases and J by 5 bases, with 15 bases between them. The TCR comes from an adult with an advanced solid tumor such as melanoma, head and neck, liver or kidney cancer. This specimen was CD4+ or CD8+ T cells sorted from blood, taken in a trial of the OX40 agonist ivuxolimab. The chain joins TRBV7-9 to TRBJ1-2, with a weak D call TRBD1 (5 bases). The CDR3 DNA reads TGTGCCAGCAGCCTCCTTGGTGGGGGTTATGGCTACACCTTC. Translated, it gives CASSLLGGGYGYTF.